This T cell receptor (beta chain) was profiled in a study of monozygotic twins with cystic fibrosis. About the research overall: Library input was around 3.2 micrograms of fragmented DNA, with roughly 15 PCR cycles.

Profiling relied on immunoSEQ multiplex PCR, and the TCRdb table lists in-frame clones only, not all of them. The sample yields some 25,000 clones, approximately 96% seen once. About this clone: What it binds is not known. One junction end does not reproduce the germline sequence, and a read error may be involved.

Germline values: CDR1 SQVTM, CDR2 ANQGSEA. This CDR3 has 12 amino acids. Points from the study as a whole: In 13 of 16 pairs, V gene usage was closest to the co-twin's. Median Simpson clonality of 0.0095 suggested naive T cells predominated. Unrelated CF individuals shared fewer identical clonotypes than monozygotic CF twins.

The source is a girl aged 2 to 9 with cystic fibrosis. Sequencing was done on a sample of blood. The genes are TRBV29-1 and TRBJ2-2; D is undetermined. The CDR3 region is CSVEGLPGELFF. Written as DNA, the CDR3 is TGCAGCGTAGAAGGGTTGCCCGGGGAGCTGTTTTTT.